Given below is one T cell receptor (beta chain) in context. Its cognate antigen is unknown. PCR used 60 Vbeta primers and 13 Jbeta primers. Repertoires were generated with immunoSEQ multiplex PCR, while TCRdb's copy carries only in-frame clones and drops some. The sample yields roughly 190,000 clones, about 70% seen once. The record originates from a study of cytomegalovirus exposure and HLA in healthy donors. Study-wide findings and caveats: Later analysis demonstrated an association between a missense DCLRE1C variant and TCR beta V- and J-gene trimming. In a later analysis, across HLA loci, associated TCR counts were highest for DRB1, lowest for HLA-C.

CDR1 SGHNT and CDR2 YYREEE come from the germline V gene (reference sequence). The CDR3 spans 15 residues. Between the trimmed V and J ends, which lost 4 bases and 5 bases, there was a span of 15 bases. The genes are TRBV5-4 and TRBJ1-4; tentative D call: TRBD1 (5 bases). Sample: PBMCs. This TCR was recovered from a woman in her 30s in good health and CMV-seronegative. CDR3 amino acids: CASSREGSGNEKLFF. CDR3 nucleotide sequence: TGTGCCAGCAGCCGGGAGGGGTCGGGGAATGAAAAACTGTTTTTT.